Following are 2 T cell receptor beta chains from one sample sequenced in a study of blood T cell repertoires in COVID-19. The method was immunoSEQ multiplex PCR; TCRdb's version includes in-frame clones alone and lacks a portion of them. Seen here are 60,000 to 85,000 clones, 70% to 90% observed once, and the top ten hold around 17%. The sequenced sample was peripheral blood. Source of these receptors: a human donor in a cohort sampled during active COVID-19.

The chain uses TRBV19 and TRBJ2-1, with 11 bases identical to TRBD2. Trimming cost V 6 bases and J 9 bases; bases outside gene matches: 7. Per the germline V gene, CDR1 is LNHDA and CDR2 is SQIVND (reference sequence). The CDR3 is 14 residues long. For the CDR3, the DNA is TGTGCCAGTAGCTTACTAGCGGGAGAGGGTGAGCAGTTCTTC. It translates to CASSLLAGEGEQFF.

The gene calls are TRBV28 and TRBJ1-5; no clear D gene. Germline V gives CDR1 MDHEN, CDR2 SYDVKM. The V gene lost 7 bases and the J gene lost 6 bases, with 10 bases spanning the gap. The CDR3 sequence is 12 residues long. The CDR3 DNA reads TGTGCCAGCACCGAGGAAAGTCAGCCCCAGCATTTT. This translates into CASTEESQPQHF.